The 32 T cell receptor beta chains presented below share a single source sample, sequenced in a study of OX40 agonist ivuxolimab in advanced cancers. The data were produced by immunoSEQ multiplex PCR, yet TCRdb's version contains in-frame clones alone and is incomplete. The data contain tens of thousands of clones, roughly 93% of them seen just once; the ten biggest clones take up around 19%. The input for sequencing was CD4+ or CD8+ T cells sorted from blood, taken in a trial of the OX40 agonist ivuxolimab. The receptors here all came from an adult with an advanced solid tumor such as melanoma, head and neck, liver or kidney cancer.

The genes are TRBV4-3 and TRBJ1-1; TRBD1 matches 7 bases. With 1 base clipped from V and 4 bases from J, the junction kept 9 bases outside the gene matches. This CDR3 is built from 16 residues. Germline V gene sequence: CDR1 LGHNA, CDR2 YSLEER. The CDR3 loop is CASSQAVGQRGTEAFF. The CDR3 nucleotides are TGCGCCAGCAGCCAAGCTGTGGGACAGAGGGGCACTGAAGCTTTCTTT.

DNA for the CDR3: TGTGCCAGCAGCTTCTTCACGGGAAACTATGGCTACACCTTC. This sequence encodes CASSFFTGNYGYTF. This chain joins TRBV5-6 and TRBJ1-2; D is ambiguous. V shed 2 bases and J shed 2 bases, with 10 bases lying between them. Germline V gives CDR1 SGHDT, CDR2 YYEEEE. The length of the CDR3 is 14 residues.

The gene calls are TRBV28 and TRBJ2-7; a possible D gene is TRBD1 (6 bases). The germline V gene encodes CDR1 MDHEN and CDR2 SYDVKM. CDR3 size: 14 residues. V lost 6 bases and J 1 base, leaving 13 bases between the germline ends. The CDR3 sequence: CASRLATGSYEQYF. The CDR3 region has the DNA TGTGCCAGCAGGTTGGCAACAGGGTCCTACGAGCAGTACTTC.

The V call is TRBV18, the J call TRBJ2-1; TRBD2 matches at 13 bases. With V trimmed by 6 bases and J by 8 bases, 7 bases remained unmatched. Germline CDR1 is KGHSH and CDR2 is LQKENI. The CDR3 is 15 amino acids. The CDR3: CASSPTSGRVDEQFF. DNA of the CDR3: TGTGCCAGCTCCCCCACTAGCGGGAGGGTCGATGAGCAGTTCTTC.

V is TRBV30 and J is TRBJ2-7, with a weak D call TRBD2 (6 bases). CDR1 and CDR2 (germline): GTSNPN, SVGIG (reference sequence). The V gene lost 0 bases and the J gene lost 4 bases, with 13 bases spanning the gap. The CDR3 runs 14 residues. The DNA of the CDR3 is TGTGCCTGGAGTGTCGGGACTCGAAATTACGAGCAGTACTTC. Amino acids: CAWSVGTRNYEQYF.

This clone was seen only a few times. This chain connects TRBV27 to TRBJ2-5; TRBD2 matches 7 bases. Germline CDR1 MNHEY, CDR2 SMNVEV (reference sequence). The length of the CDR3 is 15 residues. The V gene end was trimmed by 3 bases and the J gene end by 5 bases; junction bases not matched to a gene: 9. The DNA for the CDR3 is TGTGCCAGCAGTTTCCTGGGGGGGAGCGGGGAGACCCAGTACTTC. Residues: CASSFLGGSGETQYF.

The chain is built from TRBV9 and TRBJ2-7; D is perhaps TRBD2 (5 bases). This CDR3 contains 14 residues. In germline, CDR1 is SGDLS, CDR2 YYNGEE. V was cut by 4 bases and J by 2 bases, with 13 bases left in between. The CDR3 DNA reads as TGTGCCAGCAGCCCTCGGGGTACCCCCTACGAGCAGTACTTC. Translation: CASSPRGTPYEQYF.

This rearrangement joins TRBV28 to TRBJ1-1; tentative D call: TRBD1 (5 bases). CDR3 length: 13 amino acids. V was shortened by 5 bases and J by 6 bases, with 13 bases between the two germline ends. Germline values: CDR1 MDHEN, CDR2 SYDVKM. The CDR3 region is CASSNLWGAEAFF. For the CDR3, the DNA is TGTGCCAGCAGTAATTTGTGGGGGGCTGAAGCTTTCTTT.

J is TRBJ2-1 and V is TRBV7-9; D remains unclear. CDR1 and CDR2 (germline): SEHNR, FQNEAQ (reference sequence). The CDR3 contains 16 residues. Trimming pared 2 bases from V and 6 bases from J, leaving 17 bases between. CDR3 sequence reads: CASSLPSQGYFNEQFF. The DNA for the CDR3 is TGTGCCAGCAGCTTACCCTCTCAAGGGTATTTCAATGAGCAGTTCTTC.

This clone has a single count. CDR3 in amino acids: CASSLAPGQSYEQYF. CDR3 DNA: TGTGCCAGCAGCTTAGCCCCGGGCCAGTCCTACGAGCAGTACTTC. This chain links TRBV7-6 with TRBJ2-7, with D unclear. V was pared by 0 bases and J by 1 base, with 10 bases between. The germline V gene has CDR1 SGHVS and CDR2 FNYEAQ. The CDR3 has 15 residues.

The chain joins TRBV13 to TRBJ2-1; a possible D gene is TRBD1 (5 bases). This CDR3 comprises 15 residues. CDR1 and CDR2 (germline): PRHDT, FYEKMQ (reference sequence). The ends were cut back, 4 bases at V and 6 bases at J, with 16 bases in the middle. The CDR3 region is CASSSRGLQSNEQFF. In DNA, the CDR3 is TGTGCCAGCAGCTCAAGGGGTCTCCAGTCCAATGAGCAGTTCTTC.

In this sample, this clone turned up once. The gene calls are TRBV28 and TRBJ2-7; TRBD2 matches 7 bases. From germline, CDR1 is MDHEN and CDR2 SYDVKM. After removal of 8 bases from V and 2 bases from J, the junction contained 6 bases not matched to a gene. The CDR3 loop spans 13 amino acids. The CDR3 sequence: CASCLAETYEQYF. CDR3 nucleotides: TGTGCCAGCTGCCTAGCGGAAACCTACGAGCAGTACTTC. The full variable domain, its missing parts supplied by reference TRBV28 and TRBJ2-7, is DVKVTQSSRYLVKRTGEKVFLECVQDMDHENMFWYRQDPGLGLRLIYFSYDVKMKEKGDIPEGYSVSREKKERFSLILESASTNQTSMYLCASCLAETYEQYFGPGTRLTVT.

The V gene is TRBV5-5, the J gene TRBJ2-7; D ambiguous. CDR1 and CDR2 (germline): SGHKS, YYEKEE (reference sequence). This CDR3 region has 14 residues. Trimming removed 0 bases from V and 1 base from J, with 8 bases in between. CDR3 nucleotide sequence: TGTGCCAGCAGCTTGGTTACGGGTTCCTACGAGCAGTACTTC. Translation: CASSLVTGSYEQYF.

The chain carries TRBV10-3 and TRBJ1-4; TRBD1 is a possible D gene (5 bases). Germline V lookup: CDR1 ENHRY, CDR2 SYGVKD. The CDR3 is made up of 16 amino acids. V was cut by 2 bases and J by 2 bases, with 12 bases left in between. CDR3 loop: CAISETPEGTNEKLFF. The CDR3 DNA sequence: TGTGCCATCAGTGAGACCCCGGAGGGGACTAATGAAAAACTGTTTTTT.

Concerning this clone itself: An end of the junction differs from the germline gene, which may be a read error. CDR3 amino acids: CASSSNQGKTQYF. In DNA, the CDR3 is TGTGCTAGCAGCAGTAACCAGGGAAAGACCCAGTACTTC. The chain combines TRBV7-7 with TRBJ2-5; the D gene is possibly TRBD1 (5 bases). The CDR3 runs 13 residues. Looked up from germline, CDR1 is SSHAT and CDR2 is FNYEAQ (reference sequence).

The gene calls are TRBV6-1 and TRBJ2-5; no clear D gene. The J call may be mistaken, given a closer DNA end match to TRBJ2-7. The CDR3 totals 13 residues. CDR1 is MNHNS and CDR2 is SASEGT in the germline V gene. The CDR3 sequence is CASSKVGTYEQYF. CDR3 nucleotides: TGTGCCAGCAGCAAAGTGGGTACCTACGAGCAGTACTTC.

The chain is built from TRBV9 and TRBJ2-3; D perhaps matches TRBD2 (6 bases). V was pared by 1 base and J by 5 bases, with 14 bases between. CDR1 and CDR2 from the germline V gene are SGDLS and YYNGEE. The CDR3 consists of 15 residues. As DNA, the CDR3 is TGTGCCAGCAGCGTATCCGGGAGAGGTCAAGATACGCAGTATTTT. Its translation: CASSVSGRGQDTQYF.

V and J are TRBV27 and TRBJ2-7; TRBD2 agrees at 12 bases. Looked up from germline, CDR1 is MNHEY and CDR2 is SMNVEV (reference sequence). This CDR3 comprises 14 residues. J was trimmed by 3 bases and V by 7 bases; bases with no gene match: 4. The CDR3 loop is CASTRLAGDYEQYF. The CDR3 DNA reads TGTGCCAGCACTCGACTAGCGGGGGACTACGAGCAGTACTTC.

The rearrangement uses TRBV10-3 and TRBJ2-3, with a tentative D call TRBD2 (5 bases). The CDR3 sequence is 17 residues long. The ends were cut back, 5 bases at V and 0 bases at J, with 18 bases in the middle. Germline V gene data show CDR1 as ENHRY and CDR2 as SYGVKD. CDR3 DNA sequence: TGTGCCATCAGTCTAGAAGGACTGGTTACTAGCACAGATACGCAGTATTTT. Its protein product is CAISLEGLVTSTDTQYF.

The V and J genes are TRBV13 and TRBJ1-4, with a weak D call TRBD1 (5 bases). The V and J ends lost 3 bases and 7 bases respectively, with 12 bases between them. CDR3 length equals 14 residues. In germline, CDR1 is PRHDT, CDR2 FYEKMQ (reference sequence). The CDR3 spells CASSLAPGGEKLFF. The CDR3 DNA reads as TGTGCCAGCAGCTTGGCACCGGGGGGTGAAAAACTGTTTTTT.

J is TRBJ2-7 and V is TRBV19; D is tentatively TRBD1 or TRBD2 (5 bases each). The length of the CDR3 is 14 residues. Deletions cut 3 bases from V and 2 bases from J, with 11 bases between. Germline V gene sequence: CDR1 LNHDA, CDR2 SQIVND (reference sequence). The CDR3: CASSIRLGPYEQYF. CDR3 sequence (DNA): TGTGCCAGTAGTATCAGACTGGGACCCTACGAGCAGTACTTC.

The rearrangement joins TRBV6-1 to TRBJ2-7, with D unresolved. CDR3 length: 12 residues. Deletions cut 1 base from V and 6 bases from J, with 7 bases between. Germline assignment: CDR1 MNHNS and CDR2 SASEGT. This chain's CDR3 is CASSEVWAEQYF. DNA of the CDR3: TGTGCCAGCAGTGAAGTATGGGCCGAGCAGTACTTC.

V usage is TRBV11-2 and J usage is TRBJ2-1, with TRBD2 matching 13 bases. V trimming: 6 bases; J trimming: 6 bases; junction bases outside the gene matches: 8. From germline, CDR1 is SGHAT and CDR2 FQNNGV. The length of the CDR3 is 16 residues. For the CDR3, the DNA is TGTGCCAGCAGTTGGACTAGCGGGGGCCGAGGCAATGAGCAGTTCTTC. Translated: CASSWTSGGRGNEQFF.

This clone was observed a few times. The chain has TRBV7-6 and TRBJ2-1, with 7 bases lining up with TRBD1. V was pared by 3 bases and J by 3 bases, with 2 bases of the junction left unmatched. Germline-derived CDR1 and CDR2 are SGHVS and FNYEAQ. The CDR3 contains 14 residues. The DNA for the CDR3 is TGTGCCAGCAGCTTGGGGACAGACTACAATGAGCAGTTCTTC. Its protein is CASSLGTDYNEQFF.

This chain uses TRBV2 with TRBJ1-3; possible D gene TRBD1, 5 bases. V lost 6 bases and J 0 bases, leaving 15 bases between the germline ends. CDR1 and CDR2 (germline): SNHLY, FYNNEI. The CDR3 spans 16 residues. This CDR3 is CASSAARGFSGNTIYF. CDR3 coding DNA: TGTGCCAGCAGCGCAGCCCGGGGGTTCTCTGGAAACACCATATATTTT.

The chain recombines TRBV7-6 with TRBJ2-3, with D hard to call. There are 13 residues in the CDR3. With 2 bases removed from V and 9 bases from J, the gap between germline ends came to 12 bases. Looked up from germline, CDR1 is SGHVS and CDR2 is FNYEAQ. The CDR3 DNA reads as TGTGCCAGCAGCTTATCTCCCGGGTCGACGCAGTATTTT. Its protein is CASSLSPGSTQYF.

CDR3 nucleotide sequence: TGTGCCAGCAGCTTAGTGTCGGGAACTAGCACAGATACGCAGTATTTT. It is translated as CASSLVSGTSTDTQYF. The chain recombines TRBV11-1 with TRBJ2-3; D is possibly TRBD2 (5 bases). V dropped 1 base and J dropped 0 bases, with 11 bases sitting between them. The CDR3 loop spans 16 amino acids. The germline CDR1 and CDR2 sequences are SGHAT and FQDESV (reference sequence).

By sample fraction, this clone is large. The DNA for the CDR3 is TGTGCCAGCAGCCTCGACTTGTTCGGAGAGCAGTACTTC. Its translation: CASSLDLFGEQYF. The genes are TRBV5-5 and TRBJ2-7; D call uncertain. Germline V gene lookup returns CDR1 SGHKS and CDR2 YYEKEE (reference sequence). V lost 4 bases, J lost 7 bases, and 15 bases lay in between. This CDR3 has 13 amino acids.

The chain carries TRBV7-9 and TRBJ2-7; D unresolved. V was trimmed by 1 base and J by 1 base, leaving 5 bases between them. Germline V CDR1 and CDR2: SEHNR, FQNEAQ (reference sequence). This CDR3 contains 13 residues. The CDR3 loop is CASSLVNSYEQYF. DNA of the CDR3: TGTGCCAGCAGCTTAGTTAATTCCTACGAGCAGTACTTC. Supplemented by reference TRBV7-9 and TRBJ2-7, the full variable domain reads DTGVSQNPRHKITKRGQNVTFRCDPISEHNRLYWYRQTLGQGPEFLTYFQNEAQLEKSRLLSDRFSAERPKGSFSTLEIQRTEQGDSAMYLCASSLVNSYEQYFGPGTRLTVT.

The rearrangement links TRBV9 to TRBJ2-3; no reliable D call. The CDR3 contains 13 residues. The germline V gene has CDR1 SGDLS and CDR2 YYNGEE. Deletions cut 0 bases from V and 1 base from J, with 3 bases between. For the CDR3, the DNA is TGTGCCAGCAGCGTAGGGGGCACAGATACGCAGTATTTT. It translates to CASSVGGTDTQYF.

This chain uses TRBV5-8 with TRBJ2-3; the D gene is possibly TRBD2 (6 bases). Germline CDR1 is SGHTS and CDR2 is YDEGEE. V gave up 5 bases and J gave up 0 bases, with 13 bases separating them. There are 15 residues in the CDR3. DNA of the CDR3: TGTGCCAGCAGTTCTGGGGGGAGGAGCACAGATACGCAGTATTTT. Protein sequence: CASSSGGRSTDTQYF.

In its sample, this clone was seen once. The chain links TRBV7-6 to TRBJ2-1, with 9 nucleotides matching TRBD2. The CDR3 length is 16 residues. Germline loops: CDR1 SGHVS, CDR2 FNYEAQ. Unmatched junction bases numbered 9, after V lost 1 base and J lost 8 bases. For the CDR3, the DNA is TGTGCCAGCAGCTTAGAGGCGGGAGGGCCAGCGGATGAGCAGTTCTTC. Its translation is CASSLEAGGPADEQFF. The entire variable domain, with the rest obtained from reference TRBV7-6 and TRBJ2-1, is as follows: GAGVSQSPRYKVTKRGQDVALRCDPISGHVSLYWYRQALGQGPEFLTYFNYEAQQDKSGLPNDRFSAERPEGSISTLTIQRTEQRDSAMYRCASSLEAGGPADEQFFGPGTRLTVL.